These T cell receptor beta chains were read from a single sample in a study of blood T cell repertoires in COVID-19. This table comes from immunoSEQ multiplex PCR, and its TCRdb copy is limited to in-frame clones, with some not included. The sample includes about 240,000 clones, about nine tenths of them seen just once. Input material: peripheral blood. The receptors stem from a man in his sixties with acute or convalescent COVID-19. The CDR3 runs from the conserved cysteine through the conserved F or W. The D gene is left open where the match is weak. The size field is filled for only some rows; it gives once, few, many or a size class.

many	TRBV30	.	TRBJ2-2	CAWSVAVTGELFF	TGTGCCTGGAGCGTAGCAGTCACCGGGGAGCTGTTTTTT
once	TRBV27	.	TRBJ2-7	CASSLGQGLDEQYF	TGTGCCAGCAGTTTAGGGCAGGGACTTGACGAGCAGTACTTC
.	TRBV3-1/TRBV3-2	TRBD2	TRBJ2-2	CASSRLAGDTGELFF	TGTGCCAGCAGCCGACTAGCGGGAGACACCGGGGAGCTGTTTTTT
.	TRBV9	TRBD1	TRBJ1-1	CASSVAPAGGITEAFF	TGTGCCAGCAGCGTAGCCCCGGCAGGGGGTATAACTGAAGCTTTCTTT
.	TRBV4-1	TRBD1	TRBJ2-7	CASSPGQGAYEQYF	TGCGCCAGCAGCCCGGGACAGGGGGCTTACGAGCAGTACTTC
.	TRBV27	.	TRBJ2-7	CASSLGSRDEQYF	TGTGCCAGCAGTTTAGGTTCCCGGGATGAGCAGTACTTC
few	TRBV7-3	TRBD1	TRBJ1-6	CASSLMGQLNSPLHF	TGTGCCAGCAGCTTAATGGGACAGCTAAATTCACCCCTCCACTTT
.	TRBV11-2	TRBD2	TRBJ2-3	CASSPSGSEADTQYF	TGTGCCAGCAGCCCAAGCGGGAGTGAGGCAGATACGCAGTATTTT
.	TRBV5-3	TRBD2	TRBJ2-2	CARSPSCSGRTGELFF	TGTGCCAGAAGCCCCTCTTGTAGCGGGAGAACCGGGGAGCTGTTTTTT
.	TRBV27	.	TRBJ1-2	CASSSVINYGYTF	TGTGCCAGCAGTTCAGTTATTAACTATGGCTACACCTTC
.	TRBV6-5	.	TRBJ2-3	CASRRADTQYF	TGTGCCAGCAGGAGAGCAGATACGCAGTATTTT
.	TRBV4-2	TRBD2	TRBJ2-7	CASSQSGTRLDREQYF	TGTGCCAGCAGCCAGTCCGGGACTAGGTTGGATAGGGAGCAGTACTTC
.	TRBV15	TRBD1	TRBJ1-3	CATTTGPGGNTIYF	TGTGCCACAACGACAGGGCCGGGGGGAAACACCATATATTTT
few	TRBV7-9	TRBD1	TRBJ1-1	CASSLDDPGQGVAFF	TGTGCCAGCAGCTTAGATGACCCAGGACAGGGCGTAGCTTTCTTT
.	TRBV11-3	.	TRBJ2-2	CASTMDKNTGELFF	TGTGCCAGCACCATGGACAAAAACACCGGGGAGCTGTTTTTT
once	TRBV5-1	TRBD1	TRBJ1-1	CASSQRPGTGNTEAFF	TGCGCCAGCAGCCAACGTCCCGGGACAGGGAACACTGAAGCTTTCTTT
.	TRBV6-5	TRBD1	TRBJ1-2	CASSSPTGADGYTF	TGTGCCAGCAGTTCCCCAACAGGGGCGGATGGCTACACCTTC
.	TRBV6-5	TRBD2	TRBJ2-7	CASSYEGTGGPYEQYF	TGTGCCAGCAGTTACGAGGGGACGGGAGGGCCTTACGAGCAGTACTTC
.	TRBV29-1	TRBD1	TRBJ1-3	CSVEKAGGFPSGNTIYF	TGCAGCGTTGAAAAGGCAGGGGGTTTTCCCTCTGGAAACACCATATATTTT
.	TRBV4-2	.	TRBJ2-7	CASSPLGTYSGEQYF	TGTGCCAGCAGCCCGCTCGGAACCTATTCGGGGGAGCAGTACTTC
.	TRBV10-3	TRBD2	TRBJ2-1	CAISESSGTYNEQFF	TGTGCCATCAGTGAGTCTAGCGGGACCTACAATGAGCAGTTCTTC
.	TRBV6-2/TRBV6-3	.	TRBJ1-2	CASSYSGQQANYGYTF	TGTGCCAGCAGTTACTCGGGGCAGCAAGCTAACTATGGCTACACCTTC
.	TRBV5-6	.	TRBJ1-1	CASSLPGIEAFF	TGTGCCAGCAGCTTACCGGGTATTGAAGCTTTCTTT
.	TRBV21-1	.	TRBJ1-5	CASSPSDSECYSNQPQHF	TGTGCCAGCAGCCCCTCGGACAGCGAGTGTTATAGCAATCAGCCCCAGCATTTT
once	TRBV12-5	TRBD2	TRBJ2-1	CASGPRKRGWSNEQFF	TGTGCTAGTGGCCCCCGAAAGCGGGGCTGGTCTAATGAGCAGTTCTTC
once	TRBV9	.	TRBJ2-3	CASSAGLSNEGTDTQYF	TGTGCCAGCAGCGCGGGACTCTCCAACGAGGGGACAGATACGCAGTATTTT
.	TRBV6-6	TRBD1	TRBJ1-2	CASTGQGVGGYTF	TGTGCCAGCACCGGACAGGGAGTGGGTGGCTACACCTTC
.	TRBV19	.	TRBJ2-1	CASSITTGGNEQFF	TGTGCCAGTAGTATAACCACGGGTGGCAATGAGCAGTTCTTC
.	TRBV6-5	TRBD1	TRBJ2-5	CASSYRQGQETQYF	TGTGCCAGCAGTTATAGACAGGGACAAGAGACCCAGTACTTC
.	TRBV9	TRBD1	TRBJ1-1	CASSPGQGAANTEAFF	TGTGCCAGCAGCCCCGGACAGGGGGCAGCTAACACTGAAGCTTTCTTT
few	TRBV5-8	.	TRBJ2-7	CASSLRREIKQYF	TGTGCCAGCAGCTTGAGACGGGAGATTAAGCAGTACTTC
.	TRBV3-1/TRBV3-2	.	TRBJ2-1	CASSQLASYNEQFF	TGTGCCAGCAGCCAACTAGCATCTTACAATGAGCAGTTCTTC
.	TRBV27	TRBD2	TRBJ2-1	CASSLFSGRVYNEQFF	TGTGCCAGCAGTTTATTTAGCGGGAGGGTCTACAATGAGCAGTTCTTC
.	TRBV13	.	TRBJ1-4	CASSSTGQGIREKLFF	TGTGCCAGCAGCTCAACGGGGCAGGGGATCCGCGAAAAACTGTTTTTT
.	TRBV3-1/TRBV3-2	TRBD2	TRBJ2-1	CASSNPGLGFGNEQFF	TGTGCCAGCAGTAATCCGGGACTAGGGTTCGGCAATGAGCAGTTCTTC
.	TRBV5-5	.	TRBJ1-4	CASSRSVPNEKLFF	TGTGCCAGCAGCCGGTCGGTCCCTAATGAAAAACTGTTTTTT
.	TRBV7-2	.	TRBJ1-2	CASSPEGANYGYTF	TGTGCCAGCAGCCCAGAAGGGGCTAACTATGGCTACACCTTC
.	TRBV5-1	.	TRBJ2-6	CASSFDIPGANVLTF	TGCGCCAGCAGCTTTGACATTCCTGGGGCCAACGTCCTGACTTTC
few	TRBV6-1	.	TRBJ2-7	CASSDDRYSYEQYF	TGTGCCAGCAGTGATGACAGATACTCCTACGAGCAGTACTTC
.	TRBV4-3	TRBD1	TRBJ2-7	CASSQGDRTTHEQYF	TGCGCCAGCAGCCAAGGGGACAGGACTACGCACGAGCAGTACTTC
.	TRBV5-1	.	TRBJ2-1	CASSHPTKPGYNEQFF	TGCGCCAGCAGCCACCCCACTAAGCCCGGATACAATGAGCAGTTCTTC
once	TRBV4-2	.	TRBJ1-2	CASSQDNQGNDGYTF	TGTGCCAGCAGCCAAGATAACCAGGGGAATGATGGCTACACCTTC
.	TRBV5-8	TRBD1	TRBJ2-3	CASSLWGQGRSTDTQYF	TGTGCCAGCAGCTTGTGGGGACAGGGACGGAGCACAGATACGCAGTATTTT
.	TRBV5-4	TRBD2	TRBJ2-5	CASSFGISGSREETQYF	TGTGCCAGCAGCTTTGGGATTAGCGGGAGTCGAGAAGAGACCCAGTACTTC
.	TRBV7-3	TRBD1	TRBJ2-5	CASSPRGTGGWETQYF	TGTGCCAGCAGCCCTCGGGGTACAGGGGGCTGGGAGACCCAGTACTTC